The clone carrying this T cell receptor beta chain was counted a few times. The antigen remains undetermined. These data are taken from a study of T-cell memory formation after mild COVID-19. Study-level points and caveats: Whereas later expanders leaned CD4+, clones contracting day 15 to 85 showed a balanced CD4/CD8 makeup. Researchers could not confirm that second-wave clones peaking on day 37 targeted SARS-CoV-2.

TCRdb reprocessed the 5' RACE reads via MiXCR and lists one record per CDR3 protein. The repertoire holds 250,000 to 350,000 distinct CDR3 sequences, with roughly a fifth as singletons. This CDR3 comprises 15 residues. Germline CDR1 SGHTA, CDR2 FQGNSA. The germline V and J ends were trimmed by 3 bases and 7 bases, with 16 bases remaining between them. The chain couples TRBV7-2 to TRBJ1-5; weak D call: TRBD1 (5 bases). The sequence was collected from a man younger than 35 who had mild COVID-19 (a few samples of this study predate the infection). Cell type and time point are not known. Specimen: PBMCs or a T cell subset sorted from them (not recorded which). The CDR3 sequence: CASSLSQGRVQPQHF. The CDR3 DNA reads TGTGCCAGCAGCTTGTCCCAGGGTCGGGTCCAGCCCCAGCATTTT.